Each of the 26 T cell receptor beta chains below was sequenced from the same sample in a study of cytomegalovirus exposure and HLA in healthy donors. PCR used 60 Vbeta primers and 13 Jbeta primers. Repertoires were generated with immunoSEQ multiplex PCR, while TCRdb's copy carries only in-frame clones and drops some. The repertoire holds approximately 140,000 clones, with approximately 57% as singletons. The source material was PBMCs. These receptors were taken from a male donor in good health and CMV-seronegative.

This rearrangement joins TRBV7-2 to TRBJ2-5, with 7 positions matching TRBD1. The CDR3 totals 14 residues. After removal of 5 bases from V and 3 bases from J, the junction contained 6 bases not matched to a gene. The germline gives CDR1 SGHTA, CDR2 FQGNSA. The CDR3 region is CASSKGQSKETQYF. For the CDR3, the DNA is TGTGCCAGCAGCAAGGGACAGTCCAAAGAGACCCAGTACTTC.

This clone was seen a few times. This sequence joins TRBV6-5 and TRBJ2-5, with D possibly TRBD1 on 7 matching bases. CDR1 is MNHEY, CDR2 SVGAGI, per germline. Trimming pared 8 bases from V and 5 bases from J, leaving 12 bases between. The CDR3 consists of 12 residues. The DNA for the CDR3 is TGTGCCAGCCGGAGGGGGCGGGAGACCCAGTACTTC. Its protein product is CASRRGRETQYF.

The chain couples TRBV18 to TRBJ1-4; tentative D call: TRBD1 (6 bases). There are 19 residues in the CDR3. Trimming cost V 4 bases and J 4 bases, with 25 bases left between them. Germline CDR1 and CDR2: KGHSH and LQKENI. CDR3 protein: CASSQFRLGRGAFNEKLFF. Here the CDR3 DNA reads TGTGCCAGCTCACAGTTTCGCCTCGGCAGGGGCGCCTTTAATGAAAAACTGTTTTTT.

CDR3 sequence (DNA): TGTGCCAGCAGCTTAGGGTCTGGGCAAATGACCTACGAGCAGTACTTC. It translates to CASSLGSGQMTYEQYF. The rearrangement links TRBV7-3 to TRBJ2-7; D not resolved. Germline CDR1 is SGHTA and CDR2 is FQGTGA. V gave up 2 bases and J gave up 2 bases, with 16 bases separating them. CDR3 size: 16 residues. The full variable domain, in which reference TRBV7-3 and TRBJ2-7 provide the parts outside the CDR3, is GAGVSQTPSNKVTEKGKYVELRCDPISGHTALYWYRQSLGQGPEFLIYFQGTGAADDSGLPNDRFFAVRPEGSVSTLKIQRTERGDSAVYLCASSLGSGQMTYEQYFGPGTRLTVT.

The chain employs TRBV5-1 and TRBJ1-1, with D hard to call. The germline gives CDR1 SGHRS, CDR2 YFSETQ. The V end was cut by 0 bases, the J end by 2 bases, with 5 bases between. The CDR3 extends over 13 amino acids. The CDR3 loop is CASSLDINTEAFF. As DNA, the CDR3 is TGCGCCAGCAGCTTGGACATCAACACTGAAGCTTTCTTT.

This chain uses TRBV7-6 with TRBJ2-1; D is perhaps TRBD1 (6 bases). CDR1 is SGHVS and CDR2 is FNYEAQ in the germline V gene. The length of the CDR3 is 15 residues. V was pared by 5 bases and J by 1 base, with 12 bases between. The CDR3 loop reads CASSLWDTSYNEQFF. The CDR3 coding sequence is TGTGCCAGCAGCCTTTGGGACACGTCCTACAATGAGCAGTTCTTC.

The gene calls are TRBV28 and TRBJ1-2; D perhaps matches TRBD1 (5 bases). The germline CDR1 and CDR2 sequences are MDHEN and SYDVKM. This CDR3 spans 15 amino acids. The V gene lost 2 bases and the J gene lost 5 bases, with 15 bases spanning the gap. CDR3 protein: CASSLTRGPRYGYTF. Here the CDR3 DNA reads TGTGCCAGCAGTTTAACGCGGGGCCCGAGATATGGCTACACCTTC.

The V and J genes are TRBV6-5 and TRBJ1-3; perhaps TRBD1 as D (5 bases). CDR1 is MNHEY and CDR2 is SVGAGI in the germline V gene. V lost 4 bases and J 4 bases, leaving 17 bases between the germline ends. There are 16 residues in the CDR3. The CDR3 is CASSSFGTLGGNTIYF. CDR3 DNA sequence: TGTGCCAGCAGTTCATTCGGGACTCTCGGAGGAAACACCATATATTTT.

In this sample, this clone turned up a few times. The chain recombines TRBV27 with TRBJ1-1; the match to TRBD1 covers 8 bases. The CDR3 is 13 amino acids. Trimming removed 3 bases from V and 8 bases from J; junction bases left unmatched: 5. CDR1 and CDR2 (germline): MNHEY, SMNVEV (reference sequence). The CDR3 DNA reads as TGTGCCAGCAGTTTTGGGCAGGGGGCAGAAGCTTTCTTT. Translated: CASSFGQGAEAFF.

This chain uses TRBV19 with TRBJ1-2; tentative D call: TRBD1 (5 bases). This CDR3 has 13 amino acids. V lost 5 bases, J lost 3 bases, and 10 bases lay in between. The germline gives CDR1 LNHDA, CDR2 SQIVND (reference sequence). The CDR3 region is CASSQGGDYGYTF. Written as DNA, the CDR3 is TGTGCCAGTAGTCAGGGAGGGGACTATGGCTACACCTTC.

The rearrangement uses TRBV5-5 and TRBJ1-5, with D possibly TRBD1 on 6 matching bases. CDR1 SGHKS and CDR2 YYEKEE come from the germline V gene (reference sequence). This CDR3 spans 14 amino acids. V was clipped by 3 bases and J by 4 bases, with 11 bases between them. The CDR3 sequence is CASSSGQFNQPQHF. The CDR3 coding sequence is TGTGCCAGCAGCTCCGGACAGTTTAATCAGCCCCAGCATTTT.

The V call is TRBV2, the J call TRBJ2-1; 10 nucleotides align to TRBD2. The V gene's germline CDR1 is SNHLY and CDR2 FYNNEI. The CDR3 runs 12 residues. CDR3 nucleotide sequence: TGTGCGCGAGCGGGGGGGGGAAATGAGCAGTTCTTC. It yields the protein CARAGGGNEQFF.

This clone was seen a handful of times. The chain joins TRBV9 to TRBJ2-5, with 7 bases matching TRBD2. This CDR3 is 17 amino acids long. The trim removed 0 bases at V and 1 base at J, leaving 9 bases unmatched. From germline, CDR1 is SGDLS and CDR2 YYNGEE. The CDR3 loop reads CASSVGGGGVTQETQYF. The CDR3 coding sequence is TGTGCCAGCAGCGTAGGGGGCGGGGGTGTTACCCAAGAGACCCAGTACTTC.

The chain joins TRBV28 to TRBJ2-3; D is unclear. This CDR3 spans 17 amino acids. V gave up 4 bases and J gave up 2 bases, with 19 bases separating them. Germline CDR1 reads MDHEN; CDR2 reads SYDVKM. CDR3 residues: CASSSLLPGPHTDTQYF. CDR3 DNA: TGTGCCAGCAGTTCCCTCTTACCCGGTCCCCACACAGATACGCAGTATTTT.

The chain's CDR3 is CASTFQIAGILRPYTF. The CDR3 coding sequence is TGTGCCAGCACTTTTCAAATAGCGGGGATCCTAAGGCCCTACACCTTC. This chain uses TRBV11-2 with TRBJ1-2; no clear D. Trimming cost V 7 bases and J 10 bases, with 28 bases left between them. The CDR3 has 16 amino acids. Germline V gene data show CDR1 as SGHAT and CDR2 as FQNNGV.

This chain links TRBV28 with TRBJ2-5; TRBD1 agrees at 8 bases. The V gene end was trimmed by 2 bases and the J gene end by 5 bases; junction bases not matched to a gene: 4. The CDR3 length is 14 residues. Germline V gives CDR1 MDHEN, CDR2 SYDVKM. The DNA of the CDR3 is TGTGCCAGCAGTTTAGCAGGGGGCTGGGAGACCCAGTACTTC. Translated, it gives CASSLAGGWETQYF.

This clone came up a few times. The chain uses TRBV7-2 and TRBJ2-1, with a tentative D call TRBD2 (6 bases). CDR3 length: 17 residues. Germline V CDR1 and CDR2: SGHTA, FQGNSA. Trimming removed 5 bases from V and 2 bases from J, with 19 bases in between. The CDR3 spells CASSPQTTSGTYNEQFF. Written as DNA, the CDR3 is TGTGCCAGCAGCCCCCAGACGACTAGTGGTACCTACAATGAGCAGTTCTTC.

Written as DNA, the CDR3 is TGTGCCAGCAGCAGCGGGGGGACAAAAGAGACCCAGTACTTC. Translated: CASSSGGTKETQYF. The chain uses TRBV2 and TRBJ2-5, with 9 bases fitting TRBD2. With V trimmed by 6 bases and J by 3 bases, 5 bases remained unmatched. The CDR3 totals 14 residues. The germline V gene has CDR1 SNHLY and CDR2 FYNNEI.

The rearrangement links TRBV7-6 to TRBJ1-5; D is unresolved. With 1 base removed from V and 0 bases from J, the gap between germline ends came to 10 bases. The CDR3 length is 16 residues. CDR1 is SGHVS, CDR2 FNYEAQ, per germline. In DNA, the CDR3 is TGTGCCAGCAGCTTAGGGTCAGGAAATAGCAATCAGCCCCAGCATTTT. It translates to CASSLGSGNSNQPQHF. The whole variable domain, remainder taken from reference TRBV7-6 and TRBJ1-5, is GAGVSQSPRYKVTKRGQDVALRCDPISGHVSLYWYRQALGQGPEFLTYFNYEAQQDKSGLPNDRFSAERPEGSISTLTIQRTEQRDSAMYRCASSLGSGNSNQPQHFGDGTRLSIL.

V usage is TRBV10-3 and J usage is TRBJ2-7, with TRBD1 identical over 7 bases. This CDR3 is built from 14 residues. Germline lookup yields CDR1 ENHRY and CDR2 SYGVKD. The V gene end was trimmed by 7 bases and the J gene end by 1 base; junction bases not matched to a gene: 7. The CDR3 is CAIKLGTASYEQYF. Written as DNA, the CDR3 is TGTGCCATCAAATTAGGGACAGCGTCCTACGAGCAGTACTTC.

The chain links TRBV4-1 to TRBJ1-6; D is unclear. This CDR3 comprises 14 residues. Germline V gene sequence: CDR1 MGHRA, CDR2 YSYEKL. The V and J ends lost 3 bases and 6 bases respectively, with 9 bases between them. CDR3 in amino acids: CASSQGPINSPLHF. CDR3 in DNA: TGCGCCAGCAGCCAGGGCCCGATTAATTCACCCCTCCACTTT.

The CDR3 sequence: CASSFTADQPQHF. For the CDR3, the DNA is TGCGCCAGCAGCTTCACAGCAGATCAGCCCCAGCATTTT. V gene TRBV5-1 combines with J gene TRBJ1-5; unclear D gene. The CDR3 is 13 amino acids. V lost 2 bases to trimming and J lost 5 bases, with 8 bases between them. Germline CDR1 and CDR2: SGHRS and YFSETQ.

The chain couples TRBV27 to TRBJ1-5, with D unclear. The V end was cut by 3 bases, the J end by 9 bases, with 12 bases between. The CDR3 has 13 amino acids. Germline assignment: CDR1 MNHEY and CDR2 SMNVEV (reference sequence). The CDR3 region is CASSLSAVGPQHF. The CDR3 DNA reads as TGTGCCAGCAGTTTGTCCGCGGTGGGGCCCCAGCATTTT.

The chain employs TRBV7-2 and TRBJ2-5, with 9 bases lining up with TRBD2. The DNA end is a closer match to TRBJ2-7, so the J assignment may be wrong. Per germline, CDR1 SGHTA and CDR2 FQGNSA. This CDR3 is built from 15 residues. The DNA of the CDR3 is TGTGCCAGCAGCCTAAGAGCGGGGGGACCCCACGAGCAGTACTTC. It encodes CASSLRAGGPHEQYF.

The chain recombines TRBV30 with TRBJ1-1; D gene unclear. V dropped 4 bases and J dropped 3 bases, with 18 bases sitting between them. The CDR3 totals 15 residues. Germline V gene data show CDR1 as GTSNPN and CDR2 as SVGIG (reference sequence). CDR3 DNA: TGTGCCTGGAACCCCCCTCAGGCAGGTTACACTGAAGCTTTCTTT. Encoded protein: CAWNPPQAGYTEAFF.

The genes are TRBV6-6 and TRBJ1-2; D gene uncertain. The CDR3 is made up of 14 amino acids. Trimming removed 6 bases from V and 7 bases from J, with 18 bases in between. Germline V gives CDR1 MNHNY, CDR2 SVGAGI (reference sequence). This CDR3 is CASSQEVAWRGYTF. The DNA for the CDR3 is TGTGCCAGCAGCCAAGAGGTGGCATGGCGTGGCTACACCTTC.